The 22 T cell receptor beta chains below were found in one sample sequenced in a study of CD8+CD57+ T cells in acquired aplastic anemia. Profiles of TCR beta VDJ and CDR3 were generated from a genomic DNA template. A single record per CDR3 protein comes from TCRdb applying MiXCR to the reads. Of under 200,000 distinct CDR3 sequences listed, roughly half are singletons. CD8+CD57+ cell expansion had been shown by flow cytometry in patients chosen for sequencing. The sample comprised sorted CD4+, CD8+, or CD8+CD57+ T cells (not recorded which) from PBMCs. The receptors were gathered from a human donor with aplastic anemia.

Details on this clonotype: With a much larger clone just one base away, this may be a read error. The conserved phenylalanine or tryptophan normally closing the CDR3 is absent here, so this likely arose from a read error. This sequence joins TRBV5-1 and TRBJ2-3; TRBD2 aligns across 11 bases. From germline, CDR1 is SGHRS and CDR2 YFSETQ. V was clipped by 5 bases and J by 5 bases; unmatched bases: 4. The CDR3 extends over 14 amino acids. The DNA for the CDR3 is TGCGCCAGCAGAGACGGGACTAGCGGAGATACGCAGTATGTT. Its protein product is CASRDGTSGDTQYV.

The CDR3 DNA reads as TGTGCCAGCAGCCCCGGGAGGGGGCGACACGAGCAGTACTTC. Translating gives CASSPGRGRHEQYF. The chain has TRBV7-8 and TRBJ2-7, with a weak D call TRBD2 (8 bases). The CDR3 spans 14 residues. The V end was cut by 5 bases, the J end by 5 bases, with 16 bases between. The germline V gene has CDR1 SGHVS and CDR2 FQNEAQ.

This clonotype was observed many times. The chain is built from TRBV10-2 and TRBJ1-6; 7 bases align to TRBD1. CDR3 size: 14 residues. With V trimmed by 8 bases and J by 4 bases, 5 bases remained unmatched. Germline CDR1 and CDR2: WSHSY and SAAADI. In DNA, the CDR3 is TGCGCCAGCCGGGACAGTTTTTATAATTCACCCCTCCACTTT. Its translation: CASRDSFYNSPLHF.

This chain links TRBV2 with TRBJ1-1, with D hard to call. This CDR3 comprises 14 residues. Germline V gene sequence: CDR1 SNHLY, CDR2 FYNNEI. With 4 bases removed from V and 1 base from J, the gap between germline ends came to 10 bases. Written as DNA, the CDR3 is TGTGCCAGCAGTGCTCCCGTTGGGAACACTGAAGCTTTCTTT. Translating gives CASSAPVGNTEAFF.

This clonotype appeared many times. This sequence joins TRBV5-1 and TRBJ2-2; D is undetermined. This CDR3 has 16 amino acids. Deletions cut 0 bases from V and 2 bases from J, with 11 bases between. Per germline, CDR1 SGHRS and CDR2 YFSETQ. CDR3 coding DNA: TGCGCCAGCAGCTTGGCCCCAGTGGATAACACCGGGGAGCTGTTTTTT. Protein: CASSLAPVDNTGELFF.

V and J are TRBV19 and TRBJ1-2, with 7 positions matching TRBD1. Germline loops: CDR1 LNHDA, CDR2 SQIVND (reference sequence). The length of the CDR3 is 14 residues. V trimming: 5 bases; J trimming: 4 bases; junction bases outside the gene matches: 7. The CDR3 sequence is CASSHPTGFYGYTF. Here the CDR3 DNA reads TGTGCCAGTAGTCACCCGACAGGGTTCTATGGCTACACCTTC.

With regard to this clonotype: Since a much larger clone is just one base distant, this may be a read error. The rearrangement uses TRBV5-1 and TRBJ2-2; TRBD1 agrees at 8 bases. The CDR3 runs 16 residues. The V and J ends lost 7 bases and 0 bases, in that order; junction bases with no gene match: 8. Germline V gene lookup returns CDR1 SGHRS and CDR2 YFSETQ. The CDR3 protein is CASGSDRGANTGELFF. DNA for the CDR3: TGCGCCAGCGGCTCTGACAGGGGCGCGAACACCGGGGAGCTGTTTTTT.

This clonotype appeared a few times. The gene calls are TRBV3-1 and TRBJ1-4; no definite D call. With 1 base removed from V and 5 bases from J, the gap between germline ends came to 11 bases. From germline, CDR1 is LGHDT and CDR2 YNNKEL (reference sequence). CDR3 length: 15 amino acids. CDR3 nucleotide sequence: TGTGCCAGCAGCCAAGGGGTTCAGAGCAATGAAAAACTGTTTTTT. Its protein product is CASSQGVQSNEKLFF.

This chain links TRBV2 with TRBJ1-5; 8 bases line up with TRBD1. V gave up 5 bases and J gave up 11 bases; unmatched junction bases: 2. Germline CDR1 is SNHLY and CDR2 is FYNNEI. The CDR3 is 11 residues long. This chain's CDR3 is CASSQGATQHF. The CDR3, as DNA: TGTGCCAGCAGTCAGGGGGCTACCCAGCATTTT.

The chain combines TRBV25-1 with TRBJ2-7, with a possible D match to TRBD2 (6 bases). V lost 0 bases to trimming and J lost 3 bases, with 9 bases between them. This CDR3 is 14 amino acids long. Germline CDR1 is MGHDK and CDR2 is SYGVNS. In DNA, the CDR3 is TGTGCCAGCAGTGAATATTACGGGGGCTACGAGCAGTACTTC. It specifies CASSEYYGGYEQYF.

This chain links TRBV15 with TRBJ2-2; 8 bases match TRBD2. Trimming removed 6 bases from V and 6 bases from J; junction bases left unmatched: 6. The CDR3 contains 14 residues. Looked up from germline, CDR1 is LNHNV and CDR2 is YYDKDF (reference sequence). The CDR3 sequence: CATRSGGLAGELFF. For the CDR3, the DNA is TGTGCCACCAGAAGCGGGGGATTGGCCGGGGAGCTGTTTTTT. Full variable domain (rest looked up from reference TRBV15 and TRBJ2-2): DAMVIQNPRYQVTQFGKPVTLSCSQTLNHNVMYWYQQKSSQAPKLLFHYYDKDFNNEADTPDNFQSRRPNTSFCFLDIRSPGLGDTAMYLCATRSGGLAGELFFGEGSRLTVL.

The table lists this clonotype with many counts. This sequence joins TRBV5-1 and TRBJ2-5; the D call may be TRBD1 or TRBD2 (7 bases each). Germline V lookup: CDR1 SGHRS, CDR2 YFSETQ. The CDR3 loop spans 15 amino acids. V was trimmed by 0 bases and J by 5 bases, leaving 14 bases between them. CDR3 in DNA: TGCGCCAGCAGCTTGGAGGCCAGGGGGGGGGAGACCCAGTACTTC. Translated: CASSLEARGGETQYF.

As for this clonotype: An end of the junction does not agree with germline; a read error may underlie this. The chain has TRBV7-6 and TRBJ2-7; 8 nucleotides match TRBD1. Germline V gene sequence: CDR1 SGHVS, CDR2 FNYEAQ. The CDR3 contains 11 residues. The CDR3 nucleotides read TGTGCCAGCAGCCCAGGACAGGGCCTCACGTTC. Translation gives CASSPGQGLTF.

This clonotype was counted many times. The J gene is TRBJ1-5, the V gene TRBV12-3 or TRBV12-4; D gene unclear. Trimming removed 5 bases from V and 9 bases from J, with 11 bases in between. This CDR3 region has 12 residues. The CDR3 protein is CASSPTMGPQHF. The DNA of the CDR3 is TGTGCCAGCAGTCCCACCATGGGGCCCCAGCATTTT.

For this clonotype: A much larger clone differs from this one at a single base, so this may be a read error. The CDR3 carries no conserved terminal phenylalanine or tryptophan, so it likely arises from a read error. The rearrangement uses TRBV6-1 and TRBJ2-7; 9 positions match TRBD2. The CDR3 is 15 residues long. CDR1 and CDR2 (germline): MNHNS, SASEGT. J lost 4 bases, V lost 6 bases, and 10 bases had no gene match. The CDR3 sequence: CASSSTAGGSYEQYL. Written as DNA, the CDR3 is TGTGCCAGCAGCTCAACAGCGGGAGGATCTTACGAGCAGTACCTC.

The rearrangement uses TRBV19 and TRBJ2-2; 9 bases match TRBD1. Unmatched junction bases numbered 8, after V lost 7 bases and J lost 8 bases. Germline CDR1 is LNHDA and CDR2 is SQIVND (reference sequence). The CDR3 length is 14 residues. CDR3 coding DNA: TGTGCCAGTATTGAGGACAGGGGCGGGGGGGAGCTGTTTTTT. Residues: CASIEDRGGGELFF.

CDR3 in amino acids: CATSGSQPSTDTQYF. The CDR3 DNA is TGTGCCACCAGCGGGAGCCAGCCTAGCACAGATACGCAGTATTTT. V gene TRBV24-1 combines with J gene TRBJ2-3; D is possibly TRBD2 (6 bases). Trimming pared 7 bases from V and 0 bases from J, leaving 13 bases between. Germline loops: CDR1 KGHDR, CDR2 SFDVKD. The CDR3 totals 15 residues.

This clonotype was seen a few times. This could be a read error, since a much larger clone is one nucleotide away. The V gene is TRBV6-5, the J gene TRBJ1-6; D is uncertain. The CDR3 consists of 14 residues. V lost 0 bases to trimming and J lost 8 bases, with 8 bases between them. Germline CDR1 and CDR2: MNHEY and SVGAGI. The CDR3 nucleotides read TGTGCCAGCAGTTACTCATCCGGGGATTCACCCCTCCACTTT. Its protein product is CASSYSSGDSPLHF.

This clonotype was seen many times. This chain joins TRBV20-1 and TRBJ1-3, with 9 bases identical to TRBD1. V shed 5 bases, J shed 4 bases, and the junction held 9 bases outside the gene matches. The CDR3 consists of 15 residues. Germline values: CDR1 DFQATT, CDR2 SNEGSKA (reference sequence). This chain's CDR3 is CSAPNPGQGGNTIYF. The DNA for the CDR3 is TGCAGTGCTCCTAATCCGGGACAGGGAGGAAACACCATATATTTT.

This chain's CDR3 is CASSRQLRETQYF. In DNA form, the CDR3 reads TGTGCCAGCAGCCGACAGTTGAGAGAGACCCAGTACTTC. This sequence joins TRBV5-6 and TRBJ2-5; the D gene is possibly TRBD1 (5 bases). The V gene's germline CDR1 is SGHDT and CDR2 YYEEEE. Trimming cost V 4 bases and J 4 bases, with 11 bases left between them. The CDR3 extends over 13 amino acids. Based on the CDR3 plus reference TRBV5-6 and TRBJ2-5, the full variable domain is DAGVTQSPTHLIKTRGQQVTLRCSPKSGHDTVSWYQQALGQGPQFIFQYYEEEERQRGNFPDRFSGHQFPNYSSELNVNALLLGDSALYLCASSRQLRETQYFGPGTRLLVL.

The V gene is TRBV7-3, the J gene TRBJ1-2; 7 bases align to TRBD1. CDR1 SGHTA and CDR2 FQGTGA come from the germline V gene. The trim removed 3 bases at V and 4 bases at J, leaving 2 bases unmatched. There are 13 residues in the CDR3. The chain's CDR3 is CASSLGQSYGYTF. CDR3 DNA sequence: TGTGCCAGCAGCTTGGGACAGTCCTATGGCTACACCTTC.

Many counts were recorded for this clonotype. The chain is built from TRBV2 and TRBJ2-7; no definite D call. V dropped 4 bases and J dropped 2 bases, with 15 bases sitting between them. The CDR3 is made up of 15 amino acids. Per the germline V gene, CDR1 is SNHLY and CDR2 is FYNNEI. The CDR3 coding sequence is TGTGCCAGCAGTGTGATAAAAGGCAGGACCTACGAGCAGTACTTC. Translation: CASSVIKGRTYEQYF. The full variable domain, its missing parts supplied by reference TRBV2 and TRBJ2-7, is EPEVTQTPSHQVTQMGQEVILRCVPISNHLYFYWYRQILGQKVEFLVSFYNNEISEKSEIFDDQFSVERPDGSNFTLKIRSTKLEDSAMYFCASSVIKGRTYEQYFGPGTRLTVT.